These 15 T cell receptor beta chains share one sample of origin, sequenced in a study of cytomegalovirus exposure and HLA in healthy donors. In the PCR, 60 Vbeta and 13 Jbeta primers were used. Some clones are missing from TCRdb's copy, which holds only in-frame ones; the method was immunoSEQ multiplex PCR. The repertoire table contains about 42,000 clones. Sequences were obtained from PBMCs. Receptor source: a young man in good health and CMV-seronegative.

CDR3 sequence reads: CASRLLAGTYNEQFF. CDR3 DNA sequence: TGTGCCAGCAGGCTACTAGCGGGGACCTACAATGAGCAGTTCTTC. This sequence joins TRBV28 and TRBJ2-1; TRBD2 aligns across 10 bases. This CDR3 region has 15 residues. Germline lookup yields CDR1 MDHEN and CDR2 SYDVKM. J was trimmed by 2 bases and V by 6 bases; bases with no gene match: 4. Full variable domain (outside the CDR3, taken from reference TRBV28 and TRBJ2-1): DVKVTQSSRYLVKRTGEKVFLECVQDMDHENMFWYRQDPGLGLRLIYFSYDVKMKEKGDIPEGYSVSREKKERFSLILESASTNQTSMYLCASRLLAGTYNEQFFGPGTRLTVL.

The V call is TRBV13, the J call TRBJ2-7; no reliable D call. V lost 4 bases to trimming and J lost 6 bases, with 10 bases between them. Germline V lookup: CDR1 PRHDT, CDR2 FYEKMQ (reference sequence). The CDR3 covers 12 residues. The CDR3 loop reads CASSSTLGEQYF. The CDR3 coding sequence is TGTGCCAGCAGCTCCACCCTAGGCGAGCAGTACTTC.

This chain joins TRBV25-1 and TRBJ1-2, with a tentative D call TRBD1 (5 bases). Trimming took 3 bases from V and 8 from J, leaving 19 bases between them. The CDR3 has 15 residues. Per the germline V gene, CDR1 is MGHDK and CDR2 is SYGVNS. The CDR3 protein is CASSDGAGGAEGYTF. For the CDR3, the DNA is TGTGCCAGCAGTGATGGGGCGGGAGGGGCAGAGGGCTACACCTTC.

The chain employs TRBV28 and TRBJ2-3; tentatively, D is TRBD1 (6 bases). V dropped 7 bases and J dropped 3 bases, with 17 bases sitting between them. Germline-derived CDR1 and CDR2 are MDHEN and SYDVKM. The CDR3 is 15 amino acids. In DNA form, the CDR3 reads TGTGCCAGCAATCCCCCAGGGGAAAGAACAGATACGCAGTATTTT. Amino acids: CASNPPGERTDTQYF.

The V and J genes are TRBV7-6 and TRBJ2-7; tentative D call: TRBD2 (5 bases). Trimming took 5 bases from V and 5 from J, leaving 10 bases between them. CDR1 and CDR2 from the germline V gene are SGHVS and FNYEAQ. The CDR3 runs to 12 residues. The CDR3 spells CASSQDGDEQYF. The CDR3 coding sequence is TGTGCCAGCAGCCAAGACGGGGACGAGCAGTACTTC. Based on the CDR3 plus reference TRBV7-6 and TRBJ2-7, the full variable domain is GAGVSQSPRYKVTKRGQDVALRCDPISGHVSLYWYRQALGQGPEFLTYFNYEAQQDKSGLPNDRFSAERPEGSISTLTIQRTEQRDSAMYRCASSQDGDEQYFGPGTRLTVT.

The chain is built from TRBV5-1 and TRBJ1-1; no clear D. The V gene's germline CDR1 is SGHRS and CDR2 YFSETQ. The CDR3 totals 13 residues. V gave up 4 bases and J gave up 3 bases, with 10 bases separating them. This CDR3 is CASSPDIYTEAFF. In DNA form, the CDR3 reads TGCGCCAGCAGCCCCGACATCTACACTGAAGCTTTCTTT.

The chain recombines TRBV15 with TRBJ2-2; TRBD1 matches at 9 bases. The CDR3 spans 16 residues. V lost 4 bases, J lost 1 base, and 4 bases stayed unmatched. The germline gives CDR1 LNHNV, CDR2 YYDKDF (reference sequence). The CDR3, as DNA: TGTGCCACCAGCAATCCGACAGGGGGGAACACCGGGGAGCTGTTTTTT. It translates to CATSNPTGGNTGELFF. Full variable domain (missing parts from reference TRBV15 and TRBJ2-2): DAMVIQNPRYQVTQFGKPVTLSCSQTLNHNVMYWYQQKSSQAPKLLFHYYDKDFNNEADTPDNFQSRRPNTSFCFLDIRSPGLGDTAMYLCATSNPTGGNTGELFFGEGSRLTVL.

This chain links TRBV18 with TRBJ1-4, with D hard to call. Trimming took 1 base from V and 2 from J, leaving 14 bases between them. The CDR3 covers 17 residues. The V gene's germline CDR1 is KGHSH and CDR2 LQKENI. In DNA form, the CDR3 reads TGTGCCAGCTCACCACTCCCGCGGTCCGGGACTAATGAAAAACTGTTTTTT. This codes for CASSPLPRSGTNEKLFF.

CDR3 in amino acids: CASSTRPSTGLSDTQYF. The CDR3 DNA reads TGCGCCAGCAGCACCCGGCCTTCGACAGGGTTGTCAGATACGCAGTATTTT. This sequence joins TRBV5-1 and TRBJ2-3, with 7 bases aligning to TRBD1. Trimming cost V 4 bases and J 4 bases; bases outside gene matches: 15. CDR1 is SGHRS and CDR2 is YFSETQ in the germline V gene. The CDR3 consists of 17 residues.

V is TRBV5-1 and J is TRBJ2-1, with 11 bases fitting TRBD2. The CDR3 consists of 16 residues. The V gene end was trimmed by 4 bases and the J gene end by 6 bases; junction bases not matched to a gene: 9. Germline values: CDR1 SGHRS, CDR2 YFSETQ. The CDR3, as DNA: TGCGCCAGCAGCACTCTAACTAGCGGGAGTCGCAATGAGCAGTTCTTC. This codes for CASSTLTSGSRNEQFF.

This chain uses TRBV29-1 with TRBJ2-7; 9 bases are shared with TRBD1. CDR1 is SQVTM and CDR2 is ANQGSEA in the germline V gene. V was pared by 4 bases and J by 3 bases, with 7 bases of the junction left unmatched. The CDR3 covers 14 residues. CDR3 coding DNA: TGCAGCGTTGTAGTGGGACAGGGAGGCTACGAGCAGTACTTC. Protein: CSVVVGQGGYEQYF.

This chain connects TRBV4-2 to TRBJ1-4; the match to TRBD1 covers 8 bases. Germline assignment: CDR1 LGHNA and CDR2 YNFKEQ. The V gene end was trimmed by 3 bases and the J gene end by 7 bases; junction bases not matched to a gene: 7. The CDR3 totals 15 residues. This CDR3 is CASSHPGQGLEKLFF. Written as DNA, the CDR3 is TGTGCCAGCAGCCACCCCGGACAGGGCCTTGAAAAACTGTTTTTT.

This chain connects TRBV29-1 to TRBJ2-3; TRBD2 aligns across 7 bases. The CDR3 is made up of 14 amino acids. The germline CDR1 and CDR2 sequences are SQVTM and ANQGSEA. V was pared by 4 bases and J by 1 base, with 5 bases of the junction left unmatched. CDR3 nucleotide sequence: TGCAGCGTTGGGACTAGGACGGGCACAGATACGCAGTATTTT. This codes for CSVGTRTGTDTQYF.

This chain connects TRBV27 to TRBJ1-2, with 8 positions matching TRBD1. The trim removed 4 bases at V and 7 bases at J, leaving 17 bases unmatched. Germline V gene lookup returns CDR1 MNHEY and CDR2 SMNVEV (reference sequence). CDR3 length: 17 amino acids. CDR3 DNA: TGTGCCAGCAGTTCGACCGGGACAGGCCTTTTTGTCGGTGGCTACACCTTC. Amino acids: CASSSTGTGLFVGGYTF.

The V call is TRBV2, the J call TRBJ2-7; possibly TRBD2 for D (6 bases). The CDR3 loop spans 13 amino acids. Germline assignment: CDR1 SNHLY and CDR2 FYNNEI. Trimming took off 11 bases at V and 4 bases at J, with 18 bases between the two ends. In DNA form, the CDR3 reads TGTGCCGGAGGGGCGGGTGAAGAGTACGAGCAGTACTTC. Translation: CAGGAGEEYEQYF.